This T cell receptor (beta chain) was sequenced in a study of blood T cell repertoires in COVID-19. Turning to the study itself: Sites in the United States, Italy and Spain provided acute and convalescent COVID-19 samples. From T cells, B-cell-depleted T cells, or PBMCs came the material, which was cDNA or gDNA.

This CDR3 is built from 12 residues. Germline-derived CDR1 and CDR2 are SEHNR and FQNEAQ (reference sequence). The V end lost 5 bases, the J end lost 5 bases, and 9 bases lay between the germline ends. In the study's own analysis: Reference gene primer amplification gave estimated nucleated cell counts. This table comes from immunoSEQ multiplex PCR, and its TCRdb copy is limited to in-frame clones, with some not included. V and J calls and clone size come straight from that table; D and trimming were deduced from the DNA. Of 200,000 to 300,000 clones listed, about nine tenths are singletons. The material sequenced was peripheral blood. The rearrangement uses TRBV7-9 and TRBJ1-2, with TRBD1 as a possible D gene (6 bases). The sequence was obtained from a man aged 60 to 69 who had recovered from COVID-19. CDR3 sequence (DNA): TGTGCCAGCAGCGTAGGACAGTATGGCTACACCTTC. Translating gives CASSVGQYGYTF.